What follows are 15 T cell receptor beta chains derived from one specimen sequenced in a study of T-cell memory formation after mild COVID-19. TCRdb redid the calling of the 5' RACE reads with MiXCR, one entry per CDR3 protein. Here the sample spans approximately 340,000 distinct CDR3 sequences, 13% being singletons. The sequenced sample was PBMCs or a T cell subset sorted from them (not recorded which). These receptors all come from a young man who had mild COVID-19 (a few samples of this study predate the infection). Cell type and time point are not known.

There are a few counts of this clonotype. The chain joins TRBV7-9 to TRBJ2-1, with TRBD2 identical over 7 bases. The V gene's germline CDR1 is SEHNR and CDR2 FQNEAQ (reference sequence). With V trimmed by 5 bases and J by 3 bases, 10 bases remained unmatched. CDR3 length: 16 residues. In nucleotides, the CDR3 is TGTGCCAGCAGCGACCATTTACGGGGGGACTACAATGAGCAGTTCTTC. This codes for CASSDHLRGDYNEQFF.

This chain joins TRBV27 and TRBJ2-2, with D hard to call. Between the trimmed V and J ends, which lost 3 bases and 1 base, there was a span of 6 bases. The CDR3 covers 14 residues. Germline V gene lookup returns CDR1 MNHEY and CDR2 SMNVEV (reference sequence). CDR3 bases: TGTGCCAGCAGTTTCAACGGGAACACCGGGGAGCTGTTTTTT. It yields the protein CASSFNGNTGELFF.

V is TRBV2 and J is TRBJ2-7; 12 nucleotides align to TRBD2. In germline, CDR1 is SNHLY, CDR2 FYNNEI. Trimming at V came to 6 bases and at J to 4 bases, leaving 1 base not matched to a gene. CDR3 length equals 13 residues. The CDR3 spells CASRLAGGYEQYV. CDR3 in DNA: TGTGCCAGCAGACTAGCGGGGGGTTACGAGCAGTACGTC.

This chain connects TRBV30 to TRBJ1-2; D call uncertain. The length of the CDR3 is 8 residues. Germline CDR1 reads GTSNPN; CDR2 reads SVGIG (reference sequence). Trimming shortened V by 4 bases and J by 6 bases, and 0 bases separated the two germline ends. CDR3 region: CAWNGYTF. DNA for the CDR3: TGTGCCTGGAATGGCTACACCTTC.

The V and J genes are TRBV5-4 and TRBJ1-6, with D unresolved. There are 15 residues in the CDR3. V was cut by 3 bases and J by 10 bases, with 17 bases left in between. Germline CDR1 reads SGHNT; CDR2 reads YYREEE (reference sequence). CDR3 sequence: CASSSGSGLVSPLHF. The CDR3 DNA reads as TGTGCCAGCAGCTCCGGGTCAGGTCTAGTGTCACCCCTCCACTTT.

This clonotype showed up just a few times. The gene calls are TRBV4-3 and TRBJ2-1, with D possibly being TRBD1 or TRBD2 (7 bases each). Germline lookup yields CDR1 LGHNA and CDR2 YSLEER. V lost 4 bases, J lost 7 bases, and 17 bases lay in between. The CDR3 is 15 amino acids. CDR3 sequence (DNA): TGCGCCAGCAGCCCTGGGAGGGGGCCGGGTAATGAGCAGTTCTTC. Protein product: CASSPGRGPGNEQFF.

This clonotype was observed a handful of times. V gene TRBV11-2 combines with J gene TRBJ2-3; D may be TRBD2 (5 bases). This CDR3 is 14 amino acids long. V lost 4 bases and J 2 bases, leaving 10 bases between the germline ends. Per the germline V gene, CDR1 is SGHAT and CDR2 is FQNNGV. CDR3 sequence: CASSSRGFTDTQYF. Written as DNA, the CDR3 is TGTGCCAGCAGCTCCCGAGGGTTCACAGATACGCAGTATTTT. The full variable domain, rest sourced from reference TRBV11-2 and TRBJ2-3, is EAGVAQSPRYKIIEKRQSVAFWCNPISGHATLYWYQQILGQGPKLLIQFQNNGVVDDSQLPKDRFSAERLKGVDSTLKIQPAKLEDSAVYLCASSSRGFTDTQYFGPGTRLTVL.

There are a few counts of this clonotype. The V and J genes are TRBV6-2 or TRBV6-3 and TRBJ2-5; TRBD1 aligns across 7 bases. After removal of 11 bases from V and 5 bases from J, the junction contained 14 bases not matched to a gene. The germline V gene has CDR1 MNHEY and CDR2 SVGEGT. The CDR3 runs 14 residues. The CDR3 coding sequence is TGTGCCTGCATGTCCCCGGGACAGAGCGAGACCCAGTACTTC. Protein product: CACMSPGQSETQYF.

J is TRBJ2-4 and V is TRBV7-9; D call uncertain. The CDR3 extends over 13 amino acids. The V end lost 3 bases, the J end lost 7 bases, and 10 bases lay between the germline ends. Germline CDR1 is SEHNR and CDR2 is FQNEAQ (reference sequence). In DNA, the CDR3 is TGTGCCAGCAGCTTGAACATTCGGAACATTCAGTACTTC. The encoded protein is CASSLNIRNIQYF. The full variable domain, with the rest looked up from reference TRBV7-9 and TRBJ2-4, is DTGVSQNPRHKITKRGQNVTFRCDPISEHNRLYWYRQTLGQGPEFLTYFQNEAQLEKSRLLSDRFSAERPKGSFSTLEIQRTEQGDSAMYLCASSLNIRNIQYFGAGTRLSVL.

The chain is built from TRBV9 and TRBJ1-6, with unresolved D. The CDR3 is made up of 16 amino acids. Per the germline V gene, CDR1 is SGDLS and CDR2 is YYNGEE. Trimming shortened V by 0 bases and J by 0 bases, and 7 bases separated the two germline ends. As DNA, the CDR3 is TGTGCCAGCAGCGTAGACGCAAGCTCCTATAATTCACCCCTCCACTTT. Protein product: CASSVDASSYNSPLHF.

This clonotype was seen more than once but under ten times. The rearrangement links TRBV18 to TRBJ1-2; the D gene is possibly TRBD1 (6 bases). V was trimmed by 2 bases and J by 5 bases, leaving 18 bases between them. The germline CDR1 and CDR2 sequences are KGHSH and LQKENI. The CDR3 totals 16 residues. CDR3 sequence: CASSPVGTQGGYGYTF. Written as DNA, the CDR3 is TGTGCCAGCTCACCAGTCGGCACACAGGGAGGATATGGCTACACCTTC.

In its sample, this clonotype was seen a few times. V usage is TRBV30 and J usage is TRBJ1-1; no firm D call. The length of the CDR3 is 12 residues. Deletions cut 0 bases from V and 2 bases from J, with 4 bases between. Germline values: CDR1 GTSNPN, CDR2 SVGIG (reference sequence). The CDR3 sequence is CAWSVINTEAFF. The CDR3 DNA reads TGTGCCTGGAGTGTCATAAACACTGAAGCTTTCTTT.

This clonotype has just a few counts. The V and J genes are TRBV21-1 and TRBJ2-2; the DNA was not used to check the table's D call, TRBD2. TRBV21-1 is classified as a pseudogene. The CDR3 runs to 15 residues. The CDR3 is CASSPRTQDTGELFF. The CDR3 DNA sequence: TGTGCCAGCAGCCCCCGGACTCAAGACACCGGGGAGCTGTTTTTT.

This clonotype has only a few counts. The chain recombines TRBV5-1 with TRBJ1-6; D is uncertain. The CDR3 sequence is 12 residues long. Trimming stripped 0 bases from V and 10 bases from J, with 5 bases between. CDR1 SGHRS and CDR2 YFSETQ come from the germline V gene. For the CDR3, the DNA is TGCGCCAGCAGCTTGGAAGGCTCACCCCTCCACTTT. It yields the protein CASSLEGSPLHF.

The chain recombines TRBV6-6 with TRBJ2-7; D is ambiguous. The CDR3 totals 12 residues. Germline CDR1 and CDR2: MNHNY and SVGAGI (reference sequence). Trimming pared 2 bases from V and 7 bases from J, leaving 9 bases between. This CDR3 is CASSYGPWEQYV. CDR3 sequence (DNA): TGTGCCAGCAGTTACGGCCCCTGGGAGCAGTACGTC.